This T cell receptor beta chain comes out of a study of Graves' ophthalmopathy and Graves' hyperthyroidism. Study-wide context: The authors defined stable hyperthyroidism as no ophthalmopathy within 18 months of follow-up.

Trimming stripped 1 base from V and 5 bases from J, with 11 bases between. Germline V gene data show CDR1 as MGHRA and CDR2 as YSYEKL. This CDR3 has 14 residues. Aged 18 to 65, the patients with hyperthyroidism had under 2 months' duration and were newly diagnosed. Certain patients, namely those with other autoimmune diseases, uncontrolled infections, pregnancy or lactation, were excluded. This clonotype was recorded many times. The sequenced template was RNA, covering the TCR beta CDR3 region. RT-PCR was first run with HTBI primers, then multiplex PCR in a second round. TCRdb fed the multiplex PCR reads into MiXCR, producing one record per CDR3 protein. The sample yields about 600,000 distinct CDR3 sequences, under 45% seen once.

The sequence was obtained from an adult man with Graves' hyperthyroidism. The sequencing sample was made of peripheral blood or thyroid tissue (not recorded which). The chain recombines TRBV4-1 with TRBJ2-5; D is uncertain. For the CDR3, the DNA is TGCGCCAGCAGCCAAGTTAACTTGAGGGAGACCCAGTACTTC. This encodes CASSQVNLRETQYF.